This T cell receptor (beta chain) was sequenced during a study of blood T cell repertoires in COVID-19. Overall study: T cells, B-cell-depleted T cells, or PBMCs supplied cDNA or gDNA.

This CDR3 is built from 13 residues. CDR1 is MDHEN and CDR2 is SYDVKM in the germline V gene. V lost 4 bases and J lost 6, with 12 bases in between. The assay was immunoSEQ multiplex PCR, and TCRdb's table has in-frame clones only and misses some. The profile shows 250,000 to 300,000 clones, approximately 90% of them singletons. Recruitment covered about 26 US areas and drew participants whose ages spanned about 18 to 90 years. Participant-given clinical history determined each cohort assignment. The sequence came from a man aged 40-50 years who had recovered from COVID-19. The sample taken for sequencing was PBMCs or T cells enriched from blood (not recorded which). The chain couples TRBV28 to TRBJ1-1; D is undetermined. CDR3 nucleotides: TGTGCCAGCAGTTCCCCCCCCGGGGCTGAAGCTTTCTTT. Translating gives CASSSPPGAEAFF.